Shown below are 14 T cell receptor beta chains from a single sample sequenced in a study of T cell responses to AZD1222 COVID-19 vaccine. The protocol was immunoSEQ multiplex PCR, while the TCRdb copy is restricted to in-frame clones and leaves out a portion. This sample has roughly 170,000 clones, with about 92% found just once. Sequenced here: peripheral blood, sampled on day 0 of AZD1222 vaccination. Source of these receptors: an adult in good health.

The genes are TRBV5-1 and TRBJ2-1; D unclear. This CDR3 spans 14 amino acids. V lost 0 bases to trimming and J lost 1 base, with 5 bases between them. Germline CDR1 is SGHRS and CDR2 is YFSETQ. Written as DNA, the CDR3 is TGCGCCAGCAGCTTGGGCCAGTCCTACAATGAGCAGTTCTTC. Translating it yields CASSLGQSYNEQFF.

The V gene is TRBV7-8, the J gene TRBJ2-3, with 8 nucleotides matching TRBD1. V shed 4 bases and J 0 bases; nucleotides not matched to a gene: 6. The germline V gene has CDR1 SGHVS and CDR2 FQNEAQ. The CDR3 spans 16 residues. DNA for the CDR3: TGTGCCAGCAGCTACCGCCGGGACAGGAGCACAGATACGCAGTATTTT. As protein: CASSYRRDRSTDTQYF.

J is TRBJ1-2 and V is TRBV5-6; D gene ambiguous. Germline V CDR1 and CDR2: SGHDT, YYEEEE. V dropped 3 bases and J dropped 8 bases, with 17 bases sitting between them. The CDR3 runs to 14 residues. The CDR3 loop is CASSSTDGEGGYTF. The CDR3 DNA sequence: TGTGCCAGCAGCTCCACGGACGGGGAGGGCGGCTACACCTTC.

Only one count was recorded for this clone. The chain employs TRBV29-1 and TRBJ2-3, with TRBD2 matching 11 bases. This CDR3 has 15 amino acids. CDR1 and CDR2 (germline): SQVTM, ANQGSEA. Trimming at V came to 5 bases and at J to 4 bases, leaving 8 bases not matched to a gene. Here the CDR3 reads CSVSGDSGGADTQYF. CDR3 nucleotide sequence: TGCAGCGTTAGCGGGGATAGCGGGGGGGCAGATACGCAGTATTTT.

The V and J genes are TRBV19 and TRBJ1-6; D uncertain. Germline CDR1 is LNHDA and CDR2 is SQIVND (reference sequence). CDR3 size: 12 residues. Deletions cut 3 bases from V and 5 bases from J, with 2 bases between. The CDR3 DNA reads as TGTGCCAGTAGTATGAATAATTCACCCCTCCACTTT. Residues: CASSMNNSPLHF.

The rearrangement joins TRBV27 to TRBJ2-7; a possible D gene is TRBD2 (7 bases). CDR3 length equals 17 residues. CDR1 is MNHEY, CDR2 SMNVEV, per germline (reference sequence). Between the trimmed V and J ends, which lost 5 bases and 0 bases, there was a span of 20 bases. CDR3 sequence: CASSRGAGSGLSYEQYF. CDR3 DNA sequence: TGTGCCAGCAGTCGGGGGGCAGGATCGGGCCTCTCCTACGAGCAGTACTTC.

The chain uses TRBV10-3 and TRBJ2-2; D possibly matches TRBD1 or TRBD2 (5 bases each). The CDR3 sequence is 14 residues long. Germline V gives CDR1 ENHRY, CDR2 SYGVKD. V dropped 5 bases and J dropped 3 bases, with 10 bases sitting between them. The CDR3 DNA follows: TGTGCCATCAGTCGCCAGGGAGACACCGGGGAGCTGTTTTTT. Its translation is CAISRQGDTGELFF.

This chain uses TRBV10-2 with TRBJ2-7, with D possibly TRBD1 on 6 matching bases. The germline gives CDR1 WSHSY, CDR2 SAAADI. The CDR3 totals 13 residues. The V gene lost 3 bases and the J gene lost 5 bases, with 11 bases spanning the gap. Here the CDR3 reads CASSEGRGNEQYF. CDR3 nucleotide sequence: TGCGCCAGCAGTGAAGGCAGGGGCAACGAGCAGTACTTC.

Of note for this clone: This specimen includes other DNA sequences encoding the same CDR3. The chain has TRBV28 and TRBJ1-5; maybe TRBD1 (5 bases). Germline V gene data show CDR1 as MDHEN and CDR2 as SYDVKM. The CDR3 is 14 amino acids. The ends were cut back, 2 bases at V and 2 bases at J, with 7 bases in the middle. CDR3: CASSLVTGNQPQHF. The CDR3 region has the DNA TGTGCCAGCAGTTTAGTGACAGGCAATCAGCCCCAGCATTTT.

This clone was recorded once. The chain is built from TRBV3-1 (or the pseudogene TRBV3-2) and TRBJ1-6; D is uncertain. Trimming pared 4 bases from V and 5 bases from J, leaving 9 bases between. CDR3 size: 14 residues. Germline lookup yields CDR1 LGHDT and CDR2 YNNKEL (reference sequence). The CDR3 protein is CASSPSVNNSPLHF. As DNA, the CDR3 is TGTGCCAGCAGCCCTTCGGTGAATAATTCACCCCTCCACTTT.

The chain is built from TRBV4-1 and TRBJ1-3; TRBD1 agrees at 11 bases. The germline V gene encodes CDR1 MGHRA and CDR2 YSYEKL. After removal of 3 bases from V and 0 bases from J, the junction contained 10 bases not matched to a gene. This CDR3 has 19 amino acids. The CDR3 DNA sequence: TGCGCCAGCAGCCACAGACGGACAGGGGGCGATTACTCTGGAAACACCATATATTTT. It is translated as CASSHRRTGGDYSGNTIYF.

Points on this clone: Relative to the germline gene, one junction end is altered; a read error may explain this. The chain uses TRBV11-1 and TRBJ1-2, with 7 bases aligning to TRBD1. The CDR3 extends over 11 amino acids. Looked up from germline, CDR1 is SGHAT and CDR2 is FQDESV (reference sequence). The DNA of the CDR3 is TGTGCCAGCAGCACAAACCGGGACAGTCACTTC. This translates into CASSTNRDSHF.

The chain carries TRBV5-4 and TRBJ2-7, with 11 bases lining up with TRBD2. Germline values: CDR1 SGHNT, CDR2 YYREEE (reference sequence). The CDR3 runs to 16 residues. Germline trimming cut 0 bases from V and 6 bases from J; bases unmatched to any gene: 8. CDR3: CASSLGTSGSTREQYF. The CDR3 region has the DNA TGTGCCAGCAGCTTGGGGACTAGCGGGTCGACTCGCGAGCAGTACTTC.

The chain uses TRBV4-1 and TRBJ2-5, with TRBD2 identical over 8 bases. The J segment lost 6 bases and the V segment lost 1 base, leaving 1 base of the junction unmatched. CDR3 length equals 13 residues. The germline V gene encodes CDR1 MGHRA and CDR2 YSYEKL. DNA for the CDR3: TGCGCCAGCAGCCAAGCGGGGGGGAAGACCCAGTACTTC. Encoded protein: CASSQAGGKTQYF.